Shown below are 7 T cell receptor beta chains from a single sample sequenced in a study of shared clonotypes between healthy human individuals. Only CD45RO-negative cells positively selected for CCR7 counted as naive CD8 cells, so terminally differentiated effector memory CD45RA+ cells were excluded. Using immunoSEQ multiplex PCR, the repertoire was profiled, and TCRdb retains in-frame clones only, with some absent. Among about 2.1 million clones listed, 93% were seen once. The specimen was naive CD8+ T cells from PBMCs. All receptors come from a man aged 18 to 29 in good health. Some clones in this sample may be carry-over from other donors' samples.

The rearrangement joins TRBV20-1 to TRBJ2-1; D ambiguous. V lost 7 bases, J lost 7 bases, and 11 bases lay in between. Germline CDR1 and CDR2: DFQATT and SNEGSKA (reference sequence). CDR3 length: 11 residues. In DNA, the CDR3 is TGCAGTGTTTGGTGGGGTAATGAGCAGTTCTTC. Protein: CSVWWGNEQFF.

The CDR3 DNA reads as TGTGCCAGCAGCCAGTGGAGGGACCTCGGGGAGCTGTTTTTT. Residues: CASSQWRDLGELFF. The chain joins TRBV14 to TRBJ2-2; weak D call: TRBD2 (6 bases). Germline lookup yields CDR1 SGHDN and CDR2 FVKESK. The V gene lost 3 bases and the J gene lost 7 bases, with 12 bases spanning the gap. The CDR3 runs 14 residues.

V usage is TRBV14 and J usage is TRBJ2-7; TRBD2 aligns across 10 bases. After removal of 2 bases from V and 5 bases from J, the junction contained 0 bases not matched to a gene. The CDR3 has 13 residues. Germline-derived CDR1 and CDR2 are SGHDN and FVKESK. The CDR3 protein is CASSQLAGDEQYF. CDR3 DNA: TGTGCCAGCAGCCAACTAGCGGGAGACGAGCAGTACTTC.

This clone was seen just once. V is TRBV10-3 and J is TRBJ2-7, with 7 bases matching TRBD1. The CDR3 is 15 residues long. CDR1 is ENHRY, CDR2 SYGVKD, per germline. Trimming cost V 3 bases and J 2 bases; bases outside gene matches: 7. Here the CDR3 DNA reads TGTGCCATCAGTGATACCGACAGGGAACCCTACGAGCAGTACTTC. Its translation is CAISDTDREPYEQYF.

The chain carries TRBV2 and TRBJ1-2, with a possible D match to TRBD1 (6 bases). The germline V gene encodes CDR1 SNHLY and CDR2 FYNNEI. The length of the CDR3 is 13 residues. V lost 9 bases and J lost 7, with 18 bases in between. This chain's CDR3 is CARGVKGGGGYTF. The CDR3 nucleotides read TGTGCCAGGGGAGTTAAGGGGGGCGGTGGCTACACCTTC.

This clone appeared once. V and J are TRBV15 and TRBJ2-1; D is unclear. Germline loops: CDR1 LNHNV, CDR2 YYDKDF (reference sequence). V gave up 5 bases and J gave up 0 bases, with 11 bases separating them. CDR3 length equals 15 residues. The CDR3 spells CATSGRSGSYNEQFF. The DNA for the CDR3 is TGTGCCACCAGCGGAAGGTCGGGCTCCTACAATGAGCAGTTCTTC.

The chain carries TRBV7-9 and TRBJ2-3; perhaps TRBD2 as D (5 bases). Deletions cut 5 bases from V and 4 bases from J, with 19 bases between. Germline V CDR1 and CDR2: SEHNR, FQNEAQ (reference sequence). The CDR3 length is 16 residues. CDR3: CASSLEGSRWADTQYF. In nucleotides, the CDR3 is TGTGCCAGCAGCCTCGAAGGGAGTAGGTGGGCAGATACGCAGTATTTT.